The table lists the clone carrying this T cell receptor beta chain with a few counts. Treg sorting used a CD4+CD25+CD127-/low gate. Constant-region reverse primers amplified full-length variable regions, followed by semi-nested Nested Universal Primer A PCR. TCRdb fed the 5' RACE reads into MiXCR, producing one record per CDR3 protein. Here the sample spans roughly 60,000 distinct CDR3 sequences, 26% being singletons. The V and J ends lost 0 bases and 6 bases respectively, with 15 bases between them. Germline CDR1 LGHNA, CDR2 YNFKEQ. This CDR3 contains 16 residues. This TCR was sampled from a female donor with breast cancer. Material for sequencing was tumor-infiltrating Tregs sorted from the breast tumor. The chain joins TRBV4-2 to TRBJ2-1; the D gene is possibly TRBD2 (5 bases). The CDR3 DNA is TGTGCCAGCAGCCAAGATCTTAGGGAGTGGGCCAATGAGCAGTTCTTC. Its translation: CASSQDLREWANEQFF.